These 10 T cell receptor beta chains came from one sample sequenced in a study of cytotoxic CD8 clonotypes in ibrutinib-treated CLL. Produced via immunoSEQ multiplex PCR; TCRdb's table is partial and in-frame only. In the table there are about 150,000 clones, about 70% of which are singletons. The source was PBMCs, collected after 24 months of ibrutinib treatment. The receptors were gathered from a human donor with chronic lymphocytic leukemia.

This chain links TRBV27 with TRBJ2-3; D may correspond to TRBD1 or TRBD2 (5 bases each). Germline V gene lookup returns CDR1 MNHEY and CDR2 SMNVEV (reference sequence). V lost 6 bases and J lost 1, with 14 bases in between. The CDR3 contains 15 residues. CDR3 DNA sequence: TGTGCCAGCAGCGAACAGGACTTCCGCACAGATACGCAGTATTTT. Protein product: CASSEQDFRTDTQYF.

The gene calls are TRBV9 and TRBJ1-3, with D possibly TRBD1 on 6 matching bases. V was trimmed by 4 bases and J by 3 bases, leaving 17 bases between them. CDR1 is SGDLS and CDR2 is YYNGEE in the germline V gene. This CDR3 comprises 16 residues. The CDR3 loop is CASSPDGGGFGNTIYF. The CDR3 DNA is TGTGCCAGCAGCCCCGATGGAGGGGGTTTTGGAAACACCATATATTTT.

A single count supports this clone. The V call is TRBV7-3, the J call TRBJ2-1; D remains ambiguous. Per germline, CDR1 SGHTA and CDR2 FQGTGA. Trimming left V 7 bases short and J 4 bases short, with 11 bases between. The CDR3 is 13 amino acids. The CDR3 DNA sequence: TGTGCCAGCACCCACGGACCTTACAATGAGCAGTTCTTC. Amino acids: CASTHGPYNEQFF. Full variable domain (remainder filled in from reference TRBV7-3 and TRBJ2-1): GAGVSQTPSNKVTEKGKYVELRCDPISGHTALYWYRQSLGQGPEFLIYFQGTGAADDSGLPNDRFFAVRPEGSVSTLKIQRTERGDSAVYLCASTHGPYNEQFFGPGTRLTVL.

V and J are TRBV7-9 and TRBJ1-1; TRBD1 is a possible D gene (5 bases). Germline V gives CDR1 SEHNR, CDR2 FQNEAQ (reference sequence). CDR3 length: 15 residues. Trimming took off 5 bases at V and 1 base at J, with 14 bases between the two ends. The CDR3 bases are TGTGCCAGCAGCCAAGCCGGCGGGGCGAACACTGAAGCTTTCTTT. Its protein product is CASSQAGGANTEAFF.

The rearrangement links TRBV7-9 to TRBJ2-4; D may correspond to TRBD1 or TRBD2 (5 bases each). Trimming took off 9 bases at V and 6 bases at J, with 15 bases between the two ends. Germline V gene sequence: CDR1 SEHNR, CDR2 FQNEAQ (reference sequence). This CDR3 has 13 residues. The CDR3 protein is CASRDGPGNIQYF. The CDR3 DNA is TGTGCCAGTCGGGACGGCCCCGGAAACATTCAGTACTTC.

V usage is TRBV19 and J usage is TRBJ1-5; D is unclear. Germline CDR1 is LNHDA and CDR2 is SQIVND (reference sequence). There are 13 residues in the CDR3. V was cut by 3 bases and J by 6 bases, with 9 bases left in between. The chain's CDR3 is CASSISGSQPQHF. The CDR3, as DNA: TGTGCCAGTAGTATTTCGGGCTCTCAGCCCCAGCATTTT.

The chain has TRBV4-1 and TRBJ2-2; possibly TRBD1 or TRBD2 for D (5 bases each). CDR1 is MGHRA and CDR2 is YSYEKL in the germline V gene. This CDR3 comprises 19 residues. V lost 0 bases and J 0 bases, leaving 17 bases between the germline ends. The CDR3 protein is CASSQERGPGAPNTGELFF. The CDR3 DNA is TGCGCCAGCAGCCAAGAGAGGGGACCCGGCGCCCCGAACACCGGGGAGCTGTTTTTT.

V is TRBV15 and J is TRBJ2-1; D may be TRBD2 (6 bases). This CDR3 spans 15 amino acids. The V end was cut by 4 bases, the J end by 7 bases, with 17 bases between. CDR1 LNHNV and CDR2 YYDKDF come from the germline V gene (reference sequence). CDR3 in amino acids: CATSKMGRAGNEQFF. The CDR3 coding sequence is TGTGCCACCAGCAAAATGGGCAGGGCGGGGAATGAGCAGTTCTTC.

V gene TRBV30 combines with J gene TRBJ2-1, with TRBD2 identical over 7 bases. The CDR3 has 16 residues. With V trimmed by 4 bases and J by 0 bases, 9 bases remained unmatched. The V gene's germline CDR1 is GTSNPN and CDR2 SVGIG (reference sequence). The CDR3 loop is CAWTTRGDYSYNEQFF. DNA for the CDR3: TGTGCCTGGACCACCCGCGGGGACTACTCCTACAATGAGCAGTTCTTC.

The chain has TRBV11-3 and TRBJ1-2, with TRBD1 matching over 8 bases. Germline CDR1 reads SGHNT; CDR2 reads YENEEA. The trim removed 1 base at V and 10 bases at J, leaving 11 bases unmatched. The CDR3 spans 15 residues. DNA for the CDR3: TGTGCCAGCAGCTTAGTGGCGGGGCAGGGGGCGGACTACACCTTC. Its translation: CASSLVAGQGADYTF.